This is a list of T cell receptor beta chains from one sample in a study of blood T cell repertoires in COVID-19. Sequencing was performed with immunoSEQ multiplex PCR; in TCRdb, only in-frame clones are kept and a portion is missing. The table includes nearly 250,000 clones, 86% detected once. Sequencing was done on a sample of PBMCs or T cells enriched from blood (not recorded which). These receptors came from a woman in her forties or fifties who had recovered from COVID-19. Each CDR3 is given with its conserved first and last residue. D genes are given only for firm matches. Not every row has a clone size; where given, it reads once, few, many or a size class.

cdr3_aa	cdr3_nt	d_call	v_call	j_call	cdr3_length	clone_size
CAWSPDPDREIEAFF	TGTGCCTGGTCGCCCGACCCGGACAGGGAGATTGAAGCTTTCTTT	TRBD1	TRBV30	TRBJ1-1	15	.
CASDTRFSYNSPLHF	TGTGCCAGCGACACCCGATTCAGCTATAATTCACCCCTCCACTTT	.	TRBV27	TRBJ1-6	15	few
CASNWDRTPDEQYF	TGTGCCAGCAACTGGGACAGAACTCCAGACGAGCAGTACTTC	TRBD1	TRBV6-5	TRBJ2-7	14	.
CASRSVAGARETQYF	TGTGCCAGCCGCTCAGTAGCGGGAGCACGGGAGACCCAGTACTTC	TRBD2	TRBV28	TRBJ2-5	15	.
CASTPSTGNFGYTF	TGTGCCAGCACCCCTTCGACAGGAAATTTTGGCTACACCTTC	.	TRBV9	TRBJ1-2	14	.
CASSLDTGANSPLHF	TGTGCCAGCAGCTTAGATACAGGGGCGAATTCACCCCTCCACTTT	TRBD1	TRBV11-2	TRBJ1-6	15	.
CASSYSSRGYTGELFF	TGTGCCAGCAGTTACTCGAGTAGGGGTTATACCGGGGAGCTGTTTTTT	.	TRBV6-6	TRBJ2-2	16	.
CASTGQAGNTEAFF	TGTGCCAGCACTGGGCAGGCTGGGAACACTGAAGCTTTCTTT	.	TRBV3-1/TRBV3-2	TRBJ1-1	14	.
CASSFLAAAGSEQFF	TGTGCCAGCAGTTTCCTAGCCGCCGCCGGTAGTGAGCAGTTCTTC	.	TRBV28	TRBJ2-1	15	.
CASSPVGSGYNEQFF	TGTGCCAGCAGCCCAGTCGGGTCCGGTTACAATGAGCAGTTCTTC	.	TRBV14	TRBJ2-1	15	.
CASSDRVGDTQYF	TGTGCCAGCAGTGATCGAGTTGGAGATACGCAGTATTTT	.	TRBV6-4	TRBJ2-3	13	.
CASGLSRGTEAFF	TGTGCTAGTGGTTTGAGCAGAGGCACTGAAGCTTTCTTT	.	TRBV12-5	TRBJ1-1	13	.
CASSAGLAGHTGELFF	TGCGCCAGCAGCGCGGGACTAGCGGGACACACCGGGGAGCTGTTTTTT	TRBD2	TRBV5-1	TRBJ2-2	16	.
CASRLVNSGANVLTF	TGTGCCAGTAGGCTAGTCAACTCTGGGGCCAACGTCCTGACTTTC	.	TRBV19	TRBJ2-6	15	.
CASSLWAPQLGRGTQYF	TGTGCCAGCAGTTTATGGGCTCCCCAACTGGGCCGGGGTACGCAGTATTTT	.	TRBV27	TRBJ2-3	17	.
CASSLGGTATNEKLFF	TGCGCCAGCAGCTTGGGCGGGACAGCAACTAATGAAAAACTGTTTTTT	TRBD1	TRBV5-1	TRBJ1-4	16	.
CASSQEGGQYNSPLHF	TGTGCCAGCAGCCAAGAAGGAGGGCAGTATAATTCACCCCTCCACTTT	.	TRBV4-2	TRBJ1-6	16	.
CASSYSSVNYGYTF	TGTGCCAGCAGTTACTCAAGCGTCAACTATGGCTACACCTTC	.	TRBV6-2/TRBV6-3	TRBJ1-2	14	.
CASSPPSTGNGYTF	TGTGCCAGCTCACCACCAAGTACGGGGAATGGCTACACCTTC	.	TRBV18	TRBJ1-2	14	.
CASKRDNFYEQYF	TGCGCCAGCAAGAGGGACAATTTTTACGAGCAGTACTTC	.	TRBV5-1	TRBJ2-7	13	.
CAWSVGTGDTQYF	TGTGCCTGGAGTGTTGGTACAGGAGATACGCAGTATTTT	.	TRBV30	TRBJ2-3	13	.
CASSQETGTGAYGYTF	TGCGCCAGCAGCCAAGAAACCGGGACAGGGGCCTATGGCTACACCTTC	TRBD1	TRBV4-3	TRBJ1-2	16	once
CASSMTGAFYEQYF	TGTGCCAGCAGCATGACAGGGGCTTTCTACGAGCAGTACTTC	TRBD1	TRBV11-3	TRBJ2-7	14	.
CACTTGTGGLGSSGYTF	TGTGCCTGCACCACCGGGACAGGGGGATTAGGCTCGTCTGGCTACACCTTC	TRBD1	TRBV30	TRBJ1-2	17	.
CASRTGVTNTGELFF	TGTGCCAGCAGGACAGGCGTTACGAACACCGGGGAGCTGTTTTTT	.	TRBV5-5	TRBJ2-2	15	.
CANAGITSASIPGHYLGYTF	TGTGCCAACGCCGGGATAACAAGCGCGAGTATTCCGGGACATTACTTAGGCTACACCTTC	.	TRBV21-1	TRBJ1-2	20	few
CATSEPARDTQYF	TGTGCCACCAGTGAACCTGCGCGAGATACGCAGTATTTT	.	TRBV24-1	TRBJ2-3	13	.
CASSLGAGNIQYF	TGTGCCAGCAGTCTGGGGGCTGGAAACATTCAGTACTTC	.	TRBV25-1	TRBJ2-4	13	.
CASRVTPGQGLREQYF	TGTGCCAGCAGGGTAACACCGGGACAGGGTCTTCGCGAGCAGTACTTC	TRBD1	TRBV28	TRBJ2-7	16	few
CASSARIGLAGGTGANVLTF	TGTGCCAGCAGCGCGCGGATCGGACTAGCGGGAGGAACTGGGGCCAACGTCCTGACTTTC	TRBD2	TRBV3-1/TRBV3-2	TRBJ2-6	20	.
CASSQYDRGMSYGYTF	TGCGCCAGCAGCCAATACGACAGGGGGATGAGCTATGGCTACACCTTC	TRBD1	TRBV4-1	TRBJ1-2	16	.
CASSQDSYNEQFF	TGTGCCAGCAGTCAGGACAGTTACAATGAGCAGTTCTTC	.	TRBV27	TRBJ2-1	13	.
CASSIFDGNYGYTF	TGTGCCAGTAGTATATTCGACGGGAACTATGGCTACACCTTC	.	TRBV19	TRBJ1-2	14	.
CASGEQGVRTEAFF	TGTGCCAGCGGGGAACAGGGGGTACGGACTGAAGCTTTCTTT	TRBD1	TRBV18	TRBJ1-1	14	.
CASSLEGALYEQYF	TGCGCCAGCAGCTTGGAGGGGGCGCTTTACGAGCAGTACTTC	TRBD1	TRBV5-1	TRBJ2-7	14	.
CASSFGTGDEQFF	TGTGCCAGCAGCTTTGGAACGGGAGATGAGCAGTTCTTC	.	TRBV5-4	TRBJ2-1	13	.
CASSIGSGRALYTQYF	TGTGCCAGTAGTATCGGTAGCGGGAGGGCCCTGTATACGCAGTATTTT	TRBD2	TRBV19	TRBJ2-3	16	many
CASSPRDRIEAFF	TGTGCCAGCAGTCCCCGGGACAGGATTGAAGCTTTCTTT	TRBD1	TRBV7-9	TRBJ1-1	13	once
CASSSGAIGEQYF	TGTGCCAGCAGTTCAGGGGCTATTGGCGAGCAGTACTTC	.	TRBV7-9	TRBJ2-7	13	.
CASSESLTAVNTGELFF	TGTGCCAGCAGTGAATCTTTAACAGCAGTGAACACCGGGGAGCTGTTTTTT	.	TRBV25-1	TRBJ2-2	17	.
CSAIRNNEQFF	TGCAGTGCGATCAGGAACAATGAGCAGTTCTTC	.	TRBV20-1	TRBJ2-1	11	.
CASSDRGGNTIYF	TGTGCCAGCAGCGACAGGGGAGGAAACACCATATATTTT	TRBD1	TRBV12-3/TRBV12-4	TRBJ1-3	13	.
CASSRQGFSYEQYF	TGTGCCAGCAGCCGACAGGGTTTCTCCTACGAGCAGTACTTC	TRBD1	TRBV14	TRBJ2-7	14	.
CASSFFTDNEQFF	TGTGCCAGCAGCTTTTTCACGGACAATGAGCAGTTCTTC	.	TRBV7-2	TRBJ2-1	13	.
CASSRAGTSRSIYEQYF	TGTGCCAGCAGCCGAGCCGGGACTAGCAGGAGTATCTACGAGCAGTACTTC	TRBD2	TRBV3-1/TRBV3-2	TRBJ2-7	17	.
CASSMRPTSGYTF	TGTGCCAGTAGTATGAGGCCTACCTCGGGCTACACCTTC	.	TRBV19	TRBJ1-2	13	.
CASSQGGNTEAFF	TGTGCCAGCAGCCAAGGGGGGAACACTGAAGCTTTCTTT	.	TRBV9	TRBJ1-1	13	.
CASSFRQGGGYTF	TGTGCCAGCAGCTTTCGACAGGGGGGCGGCTACACCTTC	TRBD1	TRBV7-9	TRBJ1-2	13	few
CASSLVSSGGYTF	TGTGCCAGCAGCTTAGTATCTTCGGGTGGCTACACCTTC	.	TRBV7-9	TRBJ1-2	13	.
CASSFPGTGNQPQHF	TGTGCCAGCAGTTTCCCCGGGACAGGGAATCAGCCCCAGCATTTT	TRBD1	TRBV28	TRBJ1-5	15	.